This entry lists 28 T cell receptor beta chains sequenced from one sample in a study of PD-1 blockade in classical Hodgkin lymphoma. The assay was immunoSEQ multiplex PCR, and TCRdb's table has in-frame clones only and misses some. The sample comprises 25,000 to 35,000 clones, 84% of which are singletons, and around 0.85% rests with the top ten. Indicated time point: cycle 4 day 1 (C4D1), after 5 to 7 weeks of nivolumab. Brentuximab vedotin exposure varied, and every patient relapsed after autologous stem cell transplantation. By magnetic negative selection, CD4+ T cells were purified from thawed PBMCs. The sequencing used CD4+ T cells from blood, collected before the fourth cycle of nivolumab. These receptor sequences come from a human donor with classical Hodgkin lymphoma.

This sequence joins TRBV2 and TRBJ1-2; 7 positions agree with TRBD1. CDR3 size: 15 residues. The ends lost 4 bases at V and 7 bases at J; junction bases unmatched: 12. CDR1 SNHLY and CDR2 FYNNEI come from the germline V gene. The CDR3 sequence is CASSGRQGMVRGYTF. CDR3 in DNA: TGTGCCAGCAGTGGTCGACAGGGTATGGTTCGTGGCTACACCTTC.

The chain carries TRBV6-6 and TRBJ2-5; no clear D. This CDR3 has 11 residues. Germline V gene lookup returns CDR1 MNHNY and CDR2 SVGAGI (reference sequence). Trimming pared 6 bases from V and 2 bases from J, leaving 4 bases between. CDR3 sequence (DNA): TGTGCCAGCAGCCGTCAAGAGACCCAGTACTTC. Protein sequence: CASSRQETQYF.

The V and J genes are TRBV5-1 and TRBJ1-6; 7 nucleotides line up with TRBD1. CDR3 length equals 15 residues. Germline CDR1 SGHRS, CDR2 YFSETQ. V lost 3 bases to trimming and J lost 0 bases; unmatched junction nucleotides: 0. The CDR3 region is CASSWDSSYNSPLHF. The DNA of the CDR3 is TGCGCCAGCAGCTGGGACAGCTCCTATAATTCACCCCTCCACTTT.

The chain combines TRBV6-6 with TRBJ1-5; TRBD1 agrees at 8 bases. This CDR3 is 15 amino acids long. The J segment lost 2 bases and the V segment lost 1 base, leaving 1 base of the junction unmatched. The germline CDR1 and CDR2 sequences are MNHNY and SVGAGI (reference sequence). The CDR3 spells CASSYLGQGNQPQHF. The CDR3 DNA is TGTGCCAGCAGTTACTTGGGACAGGGCAATCAGCCCCAGCATTTT.

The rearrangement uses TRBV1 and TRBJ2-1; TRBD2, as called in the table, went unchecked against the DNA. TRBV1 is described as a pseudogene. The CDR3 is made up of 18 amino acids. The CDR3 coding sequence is TGCACCAGCAGCCAAGATCTGGCCAGCGGGCGACTCTACAATGAGCAGTTCTTC. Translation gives CTSSQDLASGRLYNEQFF.

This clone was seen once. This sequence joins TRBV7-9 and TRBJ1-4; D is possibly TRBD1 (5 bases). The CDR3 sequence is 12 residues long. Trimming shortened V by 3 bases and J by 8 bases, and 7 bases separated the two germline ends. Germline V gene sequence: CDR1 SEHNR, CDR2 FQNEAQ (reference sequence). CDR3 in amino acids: CASSLGGEKLFF. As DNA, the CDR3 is TGTGCCAGCAGCTTGGGGGGAGAAAAACTGTTTTTT.

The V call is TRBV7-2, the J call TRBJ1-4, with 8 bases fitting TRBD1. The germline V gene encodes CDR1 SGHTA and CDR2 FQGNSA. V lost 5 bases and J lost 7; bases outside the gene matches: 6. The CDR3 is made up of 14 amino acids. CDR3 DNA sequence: TGTGCCAGCAGCCTTGACAGGGGTAGTGAAAAACTGTTTTTT. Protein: CASSLDRGSEKLFF.

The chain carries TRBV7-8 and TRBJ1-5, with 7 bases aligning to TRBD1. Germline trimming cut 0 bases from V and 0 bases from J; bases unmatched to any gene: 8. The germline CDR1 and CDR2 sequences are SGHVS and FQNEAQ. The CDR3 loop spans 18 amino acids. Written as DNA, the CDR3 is TGTGCCAGCAGCTTAGCCTTAAGCGGGACAGCTAGCAATCAGCCCCAGCATTTT. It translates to CASSLALSGTASNQPQHF.

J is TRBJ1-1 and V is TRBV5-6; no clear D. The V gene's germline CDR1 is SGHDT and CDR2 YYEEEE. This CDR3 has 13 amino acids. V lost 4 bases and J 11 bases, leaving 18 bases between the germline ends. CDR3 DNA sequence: TGTGCCAGCAGCCGCGGGCCTTTCACAAGCGCTTTCTTT. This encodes CASSRGPFTSAFF.

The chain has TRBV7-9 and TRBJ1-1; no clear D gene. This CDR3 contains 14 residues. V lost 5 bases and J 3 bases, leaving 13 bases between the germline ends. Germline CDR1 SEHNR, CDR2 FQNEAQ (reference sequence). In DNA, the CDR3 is TGTGCCAGCAGCCCTACCTCTCCGTACACTGAAGCTTTCTTT. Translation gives CASSPTSPYTEAFF. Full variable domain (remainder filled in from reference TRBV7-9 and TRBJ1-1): DTGVSQNPRHKITKRGQNVTFRCDPISEHNRLYWYRQTLGQGPEFLTYFQNEAQLEKSRLLSDRFSAERPKGSFSTLEIQRTEQGDSAMYLCASSPTSPYTEAFFGQGTRLTVV.

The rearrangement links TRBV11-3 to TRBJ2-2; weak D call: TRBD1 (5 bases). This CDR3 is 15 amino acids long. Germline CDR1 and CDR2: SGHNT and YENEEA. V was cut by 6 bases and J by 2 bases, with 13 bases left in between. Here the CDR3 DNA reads TGTGCCAGCAGTTCGGCGACAGTTAACACCGGGGAGCTGTTTTTT. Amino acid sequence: CASSSATVNTGELFF.

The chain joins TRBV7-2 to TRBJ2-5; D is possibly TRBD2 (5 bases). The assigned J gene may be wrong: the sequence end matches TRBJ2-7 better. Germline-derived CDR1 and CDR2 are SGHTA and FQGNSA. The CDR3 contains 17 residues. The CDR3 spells CASSLAIRGGSSYEQYF. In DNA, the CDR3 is TGTGCCAGCAGCTTAGCGATCCGTGGTGGGAGCTCCTACGAGCAGTACTTC.

The CDR3 loop is CASSLVWDRGAYEQYF. DNA for the CDR3: TGTGCCAGCAGCTTAGTGTGGGACAGGGGAGCCTACGAGCAGTACTTC. The chain couples TRBV7-2 to TRBJ2-7; TRBD1 agrees at 10 bases. The junction had 5 bases not matched to a gene; V was cut back by 1 base and J by 2 bases. This CDR3 contains 16 residues. Germline-derived CDR1 and CDR2 are SGHTA and FQGNSA.

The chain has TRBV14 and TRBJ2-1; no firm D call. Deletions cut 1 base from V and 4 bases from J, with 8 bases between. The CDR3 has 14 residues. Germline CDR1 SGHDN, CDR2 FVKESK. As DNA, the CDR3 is TGTGCCAGCAGCCAAGTATCAGAGTACAATGAGCAGTTCTTC. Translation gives CASSQVSEYNEQFF.

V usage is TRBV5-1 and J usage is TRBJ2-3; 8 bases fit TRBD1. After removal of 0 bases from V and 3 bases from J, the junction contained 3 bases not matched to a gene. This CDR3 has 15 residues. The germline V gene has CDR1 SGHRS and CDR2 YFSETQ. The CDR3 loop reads CASSLAGQGTDTQYF. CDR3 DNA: TGCGCCAGCAGCTTGGCCGGACAGGGTACAGATACGCAGTATTTT.

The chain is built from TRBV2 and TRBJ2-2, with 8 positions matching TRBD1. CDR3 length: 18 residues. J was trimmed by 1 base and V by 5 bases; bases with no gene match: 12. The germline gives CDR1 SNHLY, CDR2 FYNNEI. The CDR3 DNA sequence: TGTGCCAGCAGTTCACCCCGGACAGGGAGAGTGAACACCGGGGAGCTGTTTTTT. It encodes CASSSPRTGRVNTGELFF.

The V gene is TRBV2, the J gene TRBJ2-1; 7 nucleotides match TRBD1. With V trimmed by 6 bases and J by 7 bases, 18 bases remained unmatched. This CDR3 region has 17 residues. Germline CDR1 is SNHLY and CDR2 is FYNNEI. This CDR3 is CASRDRTGAPGGNEQFF. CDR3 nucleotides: TGTGCCAGCAGAGACAGAACAGGGGCACCCGGAGGTAATGAGCAGTTCTTC.

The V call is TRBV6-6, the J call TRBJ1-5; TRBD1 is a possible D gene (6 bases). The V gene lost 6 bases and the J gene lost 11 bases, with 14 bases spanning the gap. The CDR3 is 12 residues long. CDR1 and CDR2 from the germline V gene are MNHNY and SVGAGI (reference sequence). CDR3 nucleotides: TGTGCCAGCAGCAGGGGTGGGGGGTCCCAGCATTTT. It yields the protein CASSRGGGSQHF.

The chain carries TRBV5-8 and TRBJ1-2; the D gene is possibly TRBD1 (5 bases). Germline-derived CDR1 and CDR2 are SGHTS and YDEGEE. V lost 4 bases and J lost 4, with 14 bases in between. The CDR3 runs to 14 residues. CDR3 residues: CASSSLTVAYGYTF. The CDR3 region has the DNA TGTGCCAGCAGCAGCCTGACAGTCGCCTATGGCTACACCTTC.

This chain's CDR3 is CASSASYNSPLHF. The CDR3 nucleotides read TGTGCCAGCAGTGCCTCCTATAATTCACCCCTCCACTTT. The rearrangement links TRBV25-1 to TRBJ1-6, with D unclear. Germline loops: CDR1 MGHDK, CDR2 SYGVNS. The CDR3 extends over 13 amino acids. Trimming shortened V by 4 bases and J by 0 bases, and 1 base separated the two germline ends. The entire variable domain, with the rest obtained from reference TRBV25-1 and TRBJ1-6, is as follows: EADIYQTPRYLVIGTGKKITLECSQTMGHDKMYWYQQDPGMELHLIHYSYGVNSTEKGDLSSESTVSRIRTEHFPLTLESARPSHTSQYLCASSASYNSPLHFGNGTRLTVT.

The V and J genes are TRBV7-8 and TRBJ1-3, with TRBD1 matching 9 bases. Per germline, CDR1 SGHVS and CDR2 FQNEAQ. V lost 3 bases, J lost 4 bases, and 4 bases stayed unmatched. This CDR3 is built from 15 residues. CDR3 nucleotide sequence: TGTGCCAGCAGCTTGGTGACAGGGGGAGGAAACACCATATATTTT. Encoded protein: CASSLVTGGGNTIYF.

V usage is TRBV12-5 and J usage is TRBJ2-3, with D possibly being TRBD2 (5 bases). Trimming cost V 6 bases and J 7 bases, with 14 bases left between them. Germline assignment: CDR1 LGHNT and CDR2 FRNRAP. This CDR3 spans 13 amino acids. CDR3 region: CASGPSGMNTQYF. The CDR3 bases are TGTGCTAGTGGGCCCAGCGGTATGAATACGCAGTATTTT.

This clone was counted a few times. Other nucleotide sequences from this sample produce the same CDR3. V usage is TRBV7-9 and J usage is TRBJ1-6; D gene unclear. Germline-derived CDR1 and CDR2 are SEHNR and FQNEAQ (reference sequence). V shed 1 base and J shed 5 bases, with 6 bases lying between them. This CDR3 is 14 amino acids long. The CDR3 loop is CASSLGRNNSPLHF. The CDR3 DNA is TGTGCCAGCAGCTTAGGCAGAAATAATTCACCCCTCCACTTT. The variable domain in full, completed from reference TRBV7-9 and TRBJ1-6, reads DTGVSQNPRHKITKRGQNVTFRCDPISEHNRLYWYRQTLGQGPEFLTYFQNEAQLEKSRLLSDRFSAERPKGSFSTLEIQRTEQGDSAMYLCASSLGRNNSPLHFGNGTRLTVT.

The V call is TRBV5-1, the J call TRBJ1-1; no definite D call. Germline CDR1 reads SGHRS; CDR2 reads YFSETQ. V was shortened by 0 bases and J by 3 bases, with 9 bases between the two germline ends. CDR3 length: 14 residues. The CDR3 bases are TGCGCCAGCAGCTTGGGAACTCTGGACACTGAAGCTTTCTTT. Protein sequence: CASSLGTLDTEAFF.

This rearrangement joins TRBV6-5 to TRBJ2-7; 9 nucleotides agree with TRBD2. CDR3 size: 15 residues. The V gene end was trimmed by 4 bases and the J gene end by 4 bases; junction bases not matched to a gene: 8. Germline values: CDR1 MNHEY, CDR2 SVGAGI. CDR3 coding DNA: TGTGCCAGCAGTTCTTTAGGCGGGGGGGGGTACGAGCAGTACTTC. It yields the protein CASSSLGGGGYEQYF.

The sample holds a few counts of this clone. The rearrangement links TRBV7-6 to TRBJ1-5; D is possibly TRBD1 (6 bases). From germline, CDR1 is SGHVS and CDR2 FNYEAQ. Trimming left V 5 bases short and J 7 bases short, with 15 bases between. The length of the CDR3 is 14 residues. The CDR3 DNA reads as TGTGCCAGCAGCCATGCGGGGGCCAACCAGCCCCAGCATTTT. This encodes CASSHAGANQPQHF.

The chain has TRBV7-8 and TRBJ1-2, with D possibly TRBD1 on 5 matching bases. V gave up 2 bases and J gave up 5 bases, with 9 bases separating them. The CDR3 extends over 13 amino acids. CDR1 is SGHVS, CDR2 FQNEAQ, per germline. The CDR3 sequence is CASSLISGYGYTF. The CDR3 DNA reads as TGTGCCAGCAGCTTAATTTCAGGGTATGGCTACACCTTC.

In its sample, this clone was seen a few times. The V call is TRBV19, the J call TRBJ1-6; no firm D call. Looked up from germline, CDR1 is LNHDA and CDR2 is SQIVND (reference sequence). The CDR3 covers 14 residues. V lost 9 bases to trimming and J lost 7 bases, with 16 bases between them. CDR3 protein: CASKGGISNSPLHF. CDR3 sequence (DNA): TGTGCCAGCAAAGGCGGAATCAGCAATTCACCCCTCCACTTT.